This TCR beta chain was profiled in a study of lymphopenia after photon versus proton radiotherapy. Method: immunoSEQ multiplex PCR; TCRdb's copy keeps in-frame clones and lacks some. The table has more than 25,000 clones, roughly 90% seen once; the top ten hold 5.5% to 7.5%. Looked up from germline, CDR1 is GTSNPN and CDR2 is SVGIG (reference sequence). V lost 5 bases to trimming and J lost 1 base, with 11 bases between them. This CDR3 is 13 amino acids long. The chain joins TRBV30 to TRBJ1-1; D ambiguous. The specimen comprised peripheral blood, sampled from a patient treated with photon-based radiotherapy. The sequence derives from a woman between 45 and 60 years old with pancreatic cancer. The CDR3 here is CAWGRNSNTEAFF. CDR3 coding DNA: TGTGCCTGGGGACGGAATTCGAACACTGAAGCTTTCTTT.